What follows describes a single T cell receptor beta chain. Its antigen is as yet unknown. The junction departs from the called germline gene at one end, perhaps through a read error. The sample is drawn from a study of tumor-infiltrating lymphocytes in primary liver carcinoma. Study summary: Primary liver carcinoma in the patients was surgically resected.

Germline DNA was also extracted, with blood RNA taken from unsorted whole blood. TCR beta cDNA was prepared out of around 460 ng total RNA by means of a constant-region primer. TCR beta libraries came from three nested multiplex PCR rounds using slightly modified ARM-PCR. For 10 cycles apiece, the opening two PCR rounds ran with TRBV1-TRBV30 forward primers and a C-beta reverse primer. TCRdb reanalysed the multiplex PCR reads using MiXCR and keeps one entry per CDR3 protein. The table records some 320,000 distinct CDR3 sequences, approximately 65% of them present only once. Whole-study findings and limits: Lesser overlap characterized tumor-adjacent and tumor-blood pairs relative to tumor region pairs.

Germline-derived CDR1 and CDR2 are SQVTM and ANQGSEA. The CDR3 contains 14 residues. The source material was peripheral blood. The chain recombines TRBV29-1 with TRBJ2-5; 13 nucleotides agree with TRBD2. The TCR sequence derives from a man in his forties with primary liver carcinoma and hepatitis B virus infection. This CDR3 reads CSVETSGRGEAQYF. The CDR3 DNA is TGTAGCGTTGAAACTAGCGGGAGGGGGGAGGCCCAGTACTTC.